This entry describes one TCR beta chain. The antigen remains unidentified. Trimming took 5 bases from V and 3 from J; bases not matched to a gene: 0. There are 13 residues in the CDR3. The germline V gene encodes CDR1 MRHNA and CDR2 SNTAGT. This entry comes from a study of cytomegalovirus exposure and HLA in healthy donors. Overall study results and limits: It was reportedly the case that the classifier diagnosed cytomegalovirus status with high specificity and sensitivity.

Clones were sequenced by immunoSEQ multiplex PCR, and TCRdb holds only the in-frame ones, with some missing. The sample contains 130,000 to 150,000 clones, 84% of which appear only once. This TCR came from a woman in her twenties or thirties in good health and CMV-seronegative. Sample: PBMCs. The chain has TRBV6-4 and TRBJ2-2, with 7 bases identical to TRBD2. CDR3 residues: CASSSGDTGELFF. The CDR3 nucleotides read TGTGCCAGCAGTAGCGGGGACACCGGGGAGCTGTTTTTT.